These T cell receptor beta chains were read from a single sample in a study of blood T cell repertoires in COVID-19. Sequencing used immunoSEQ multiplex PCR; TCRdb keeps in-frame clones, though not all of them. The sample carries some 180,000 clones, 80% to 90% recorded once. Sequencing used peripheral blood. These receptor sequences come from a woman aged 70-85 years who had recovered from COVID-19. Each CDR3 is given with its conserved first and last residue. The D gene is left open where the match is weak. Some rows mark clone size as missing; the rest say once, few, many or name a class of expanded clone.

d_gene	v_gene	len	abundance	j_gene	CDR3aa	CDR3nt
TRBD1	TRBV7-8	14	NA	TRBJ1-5	CASSLGTGDQPQHF	TGTGCCAGCAGCTTAGGGACAGGTGATCAGCCCCAGCATTTT
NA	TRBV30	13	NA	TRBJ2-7	CAWSLGAPYEQYF	TGTGCCTGGAGTCTAGGGGCCCCCTACGAGCAGTACTTC
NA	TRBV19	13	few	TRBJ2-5	CASSRQARETQYF	TGTGCCAGTAGCAGACAGGCGAGAGAGACCCAGTACTTC
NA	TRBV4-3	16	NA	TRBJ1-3	CASSQDVAGFGNTIYF	TGCGCCAGCAGCCAAGACGTGGCGGGCTTTGGAAACACCATATATTTT
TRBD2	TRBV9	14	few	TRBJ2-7	CASSVEGTRSEQYF	TGTGCCAGCAGCGTAGAAGGGACTAGAAGCGAGCAGTACTTC
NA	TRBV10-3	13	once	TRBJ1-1	CAIRADLNTEAFF	TGTGCCATCAGGGCGGACTTGAACACTGAAGCTTTCTTT
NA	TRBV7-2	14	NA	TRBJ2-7	CASSPAVGPYEQYF	TGTGCCAGCAGCCCGGCAGTGGGGCCCTACGAGCAGTACTTC
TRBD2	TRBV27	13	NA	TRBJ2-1	CASSFGYAGVEFF	TGTGCCAGCAGTTTTGGGTACGCGGGGGTGGAGTTCTTC
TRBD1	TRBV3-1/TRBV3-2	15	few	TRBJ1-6	CASSPSRGPWSPLHF	TGTGCCAGCAGCCCGAGCAGGGGGCCGTGGTCACCCCTCCACTTT
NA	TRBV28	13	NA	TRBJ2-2	CATTDSHTGELFF	TGTGCCACTACGGACAGCCACACCGGGGAGCTGTTTTTT
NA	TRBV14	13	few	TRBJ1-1	CASSWGVNTEAFF	TGTGCCAGCAGCTGGGGGGTGAACACTGAAGCTTTCTTT
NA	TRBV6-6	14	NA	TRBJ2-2	CASSPSVYTGELFF	TGTGCCAGCAGTCCGTCGGTGTACACCGGGGAGCTGTTTTTT
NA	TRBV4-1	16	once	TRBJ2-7	CASSQATKGQAYEQYF	TGCGCCAGCAGCCAAGCCACCAAGGGACAAGCCTACGAGCAGTACTTC
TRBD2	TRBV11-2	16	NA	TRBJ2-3	CASSPQTSGITDTQYF	TGTGCCAGCAGCCCCCAGACTAGCGGCATCACAGATACGCAGTATTTT
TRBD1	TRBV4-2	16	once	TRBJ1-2	CASSQDSQGGDYGYTF	TGTGCCAGCAGCCAAGACAGTCAGGGGGGCGACTATGGCTACACCTTC
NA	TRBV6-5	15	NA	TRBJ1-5	CASILRLYSNQPQHF	TGTGCCAGCATCTTGAGGCTCTATAGCAATCAGCCCCAGCATTTT
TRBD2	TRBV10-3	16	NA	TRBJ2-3	CAISGPTGRAPDTQYF	TGTGCCATCAGTGGCCCCACTGGGAGGGCCCCAGATACGCAGTATTTT
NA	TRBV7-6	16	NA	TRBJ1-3	CASSLAGGSPGNTIYF	TGTGCCAGCAGCTTAGCAGGCGGGAGTCCTGGAAACACCATATATTTT
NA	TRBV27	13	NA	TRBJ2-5	CASTASRSETQYF	TGTGCCAGCACGGCTAGCAGGAGCGAGACCCAGTACTTC
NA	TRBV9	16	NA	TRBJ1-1	CASSVGAVDTNTEAFF	TGTGCCAGCAGCGTAGGAGCCGTTGACACGAACACTGAAGCTTTCTTT
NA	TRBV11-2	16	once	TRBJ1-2	CASSPTPRRVSYGYTF	TGTGCCAGCAGCCCAACCCCCCGCAGGGTGAGCTATGGCTACACCTTC
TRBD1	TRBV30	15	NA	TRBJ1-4	CAWRGTGGHGEKLFF	TGTGCCTGGAGGGGGACAGGGGGTCACGGTGAAAAACTGTTTTTT
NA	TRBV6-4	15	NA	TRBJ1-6	CASSDSSVFNSPLHF	TGTGCCAGCAGTGACTCGTCAGTATTCAATTCACCCCTCCACTTT
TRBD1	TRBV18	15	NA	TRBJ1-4	CASSPFRDRSEKLFF	TGTGCCAGCTCACCTTTCCGGGACAGGTCTGAAAAACTGTTTTTT
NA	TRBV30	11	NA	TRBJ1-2	CAWSVQYGYTF	TGTGCCTGGAGTGTACAGTATGGCTACACCTTC
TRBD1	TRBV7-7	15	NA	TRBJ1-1	CASSPLQGSYTEAFF	TGTGCCAGCAGCCCGCTACAGGGGTCGTACACTGAAGCTTTCTTT
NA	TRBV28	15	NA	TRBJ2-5	CASSPPGPQGETQYF	TGTGCCAGCAGCCCCCCCGGACCCCAGGGGGAGACCCAGTACTTC
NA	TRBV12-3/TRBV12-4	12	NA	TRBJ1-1	CASSRRNTEAFF	TGTGCCAGCAGCCGGAGGAACACTGAAGCTTTCTTT
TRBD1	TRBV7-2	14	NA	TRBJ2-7	CASTQRSGQGEQYF	TGTGCCAGCACCCAACGCTCGGGACAGGGCGAGCAGTACTTC
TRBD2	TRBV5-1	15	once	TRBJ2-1	CASSQTSGSPGEQFF	TGCGCCAGCAGCCAAACTAGCGGGAGTCCCGGTGAGCAGTTCTTC
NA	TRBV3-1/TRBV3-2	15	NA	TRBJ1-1	CASSQSGAPNTEAFF	TGTGCCAGCAGCCAATCAGGGGCTCCGAACACTGAAGCTTTCTTT
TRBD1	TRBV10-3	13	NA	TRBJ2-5	CAISRQGEETQYF	TGTGCCATCAGCCGACAGGGAGAAGAGACCCAGTACTTC
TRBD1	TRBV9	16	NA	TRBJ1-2	CASSVGAGGYLGGYTF	TGTGCCAGCAGCGTAGGGGCAGGGGGATATTTGGGAGGCTACACCTTC
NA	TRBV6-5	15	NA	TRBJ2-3	CASRNSGGGTDTQYF	TGTGCCAGCAGAAATTCCGGGGGAGGCACAGATACGCAGTATTTT
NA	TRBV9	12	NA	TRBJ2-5	CASSPPRGTQYF	TGTGCCAGCAGCCCCCCCCGGGGGACCCAGTACTTC
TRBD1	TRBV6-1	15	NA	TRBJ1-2	CASSEAGTGWYGYTF	TGTGCCAGCAGTGAAGCAGGGACAGGGTGGTATGGCTACACCTTC
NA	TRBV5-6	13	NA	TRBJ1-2	CASSLGATYGYTF	TGTGCCAGCAGCTTGGGGGCTACCTATGGCTACACCTTC
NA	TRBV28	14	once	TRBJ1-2	CASSLPGGVYGYTF	TGTGCCAGCAGTTTACCCGGGGGGGTTTATGGCTACACCTTC
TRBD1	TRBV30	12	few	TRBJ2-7	CAWSVQGAEQYF	TGTGCCTGGAGTGTACAGGGGGCCGAGCAGTACTTC
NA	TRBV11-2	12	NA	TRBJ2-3	CASSLRADTQYF	TGTGCCAGCAGCTTACGGGCAGATACGCAGTATTTT
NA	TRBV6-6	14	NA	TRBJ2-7	CASSPSGSSYEQYF	TGTGCCAGCAGCCCCAGCGGATCGTCCTACGAGCAGTACTTC
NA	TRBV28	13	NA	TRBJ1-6	CASRRLRGSPLHF	TGTGCCAGCAGACGCCTACGGGGGTCACCCCTCCACTTT
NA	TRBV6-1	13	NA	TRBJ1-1	CASSWGVNTEAFF	TGTGCCAGCAGTTGGGGGGTTAACACTGAAGCTTTCTTT